This entry lists 27 T cell receptor beta chains sequenced from one sample in a study of T cells after yellow fever vaccination. MiXCR was run by TCRdb on the 5' RACE reads, yielding one entry per CDR3 protein. The sample lists 250,000 or so distinct CDR3 sequences; roughly 6.8% were seen once. Sequencing used CD4+ T cells sorted from PBMCs, obtained on the day of the yellow fever booster vaccination. All receptors derive from a man younger than 40 who received the YFV17D yellow fever vaccine.

This clonotype was counted at least ten times. The chain carries TRBV10-3 and TRBJ2-6, with D hard to call. This CDR3 is built from 17 residues. Germline CDR1 reads ENHRY; CDR2 reads SYGVKD. Trimming removed 10 bases from V and 0 bases from J, with 19 bases in between. This CDR3 reads CATPRSGNRSGANVLTF. CDR3 nucleotides: TGTGCCACCCCAAGGTCCGGAAACCGCTCTGGGGCCAACGTCCTGACTTTC.

The chain recombines TRBV5-1 with TRBJ1-1; 7 positions match TRBD1. V dropped 6 bases and J dropped 2; count of bases not matched to a gene: 4. There are 13 residues in the CDR3. Germline V gene sequence: CDR1 SGHRS, CDR2 YFSETQ. CDR3 nucleotide sequence: TGCGCCAGCAAGACAGGGCGAAACACTGAAGCTTTCTTT. Translated, it gives CASKTGRNTEAFF. Looking up the rest from reference TRBV5-1 and TRBJ1-1 gives the full variable domain: KAGVTQTPRYLIKTRGQQVTLSCSPISGHRSVSWYQQTPGQGLQFLFEYFSETQRNKGNFPGRFSGRQFSNSRSEMNVSTLELGDSALYLCASKTGRNTEAFFGQGTRLTVV.

This sequence joins TRBV20-1 and TRBJ2-7, with 14 nucleotides matching TRBD2. The CDR3 contains 15 residues. The ends lost 6 bases at V and 8 bases at J; junction bases unmatched: 12. Germline assignment: CDR1 DFQATT and CDR2 SNEGSKA (reference sequence). The CDR3 spells CSATPGLAGVLQQYF. The CDR3 DNA reads as TGCAGTGCCACCCCGGGACTAGCGGGAGTTCTGCAGCAGTACTTC.

The chain joins TRBV5-1 to TRBJ2-7; TRBD2 might be the D (6 bases). CDR3 length: 15 amino acids. Trimming stripped 0 bases from V and 5 bases from J, with 15 bases between. The V gene's germline CDR1 is SGHRS and CDR2 YFSETQ. CDR3 in amino acids: CASSLDGGRNDEQYF. The CDR3 bases are TGCGCCAGCAGCTTGGATGGAGGGAGGAACGACGAGCAGTACTTC.

This clonotype occurred a few times. The CDR3 bases are TGCAGTGCTCTTACTCCGGGACAGCATTCACCCCTCCACTTT. As protein: CSALTPGQHSPLHF. J is TRBJ1-6 and V is TRBV20-1; 7 bases align to TRBD1. Trimming at V came to 5 bases and at J to 8 bases, leaving 9 bases not matched to a gene. There are 14 residues in the CDR3. Germline values: CDR1 DFQATT, CDR2 SNEGSKA (reference sequence).

This clonotype appeared a few times. CDR3 sequence reads: CASSVGRALPDTQYF. The DNA for the CDR3 is TGTGCCAGCAGCGTAGGACGGGCCCTCCCAGATACGCAGTATTTT. The chain is built from TRBV7-2 and TRBJ2-3, with D hard to call. Trimming left V 5 bases short and J 4 bases short, with 16 bases between. Looked up from germline, CDR1 is SGHTA and CDR2 is FQGNSA. This CDR3 is 15 amino acids long.

Many counts were recorded for this clonotype. This chain uses TRBV29-1 with TRBJ2-5, with 8 bases fitting TRBD1. The germline gives CDR1 SQVTM, CDR2 ANQGSEA. The CDR3 is 14 amino acids. Trimming at V came to 4 bases and at J to 5 bases, leaving 9 bases not matched to a gene. Here the CDR3 reads CSVGRQGWKETQYF. The CDR3 nucleotides read TGCAGCGTTGGACGACAGGGGTGGAAGGAGACCCAGTACTTC.

This clonotype showed up just a few times. This chain links TRBV5-8 with TRBJ1-6; 9 bases line up with TRBD1. This CDR3 contains 17 residues. Germline CDR1 and CDR2: SGHTS and YDEGEE. The V and J ends lost 4 bases and 10 bases, in that order; junction bases with no gene match: 15. The DNA for the CDR3 is TGTGCCAGCAGCCGGTACTCGGGACAGGGAAGTTTATCACCCCTCCACTTT. Residues: CASSRYSGQGSLSPLHF. Supplemented by reference TRBV5-8 and TRBJ1-6, the full variable domain reads EAGVTQSPTHLIKTRGQQATLRCSPISGHTSVYWYQQALGLGLQFLLWYDEGEERNRGNFPPRFSGRQFPNYSSELNVNALELEDSALYLCASSRYSGQGSLSPLHFGNGTRLTVT.

This clonotype came up a few times. V gene TRBV29-1 combines with J gene TRBJ2-4; 7 bases are a match to TRBD1. The V and J ends lost 0 bases and 5 bases, in that order; junction bases with no gene match: 10. The CDR3 consists of 16 residues. Germline CDR1 and CDR2: SQVTM and ANQGSEA. The CDR3 DNA sequence: TGCAGCGTTGAAGACGGGACAGCCTACCCGGAAAACATTCAGTACTTC. Residues: CSVEDGTAYPENIQYF.

The chain links TRBV5-3 to TRBJ1-1; D ambiguous. TRBV5-3 is treated as an ORF (open reading frame) with a function not yet certain. The CDR3 length is 14 residues. V lost 8 bases and J 5 bases, leaving 19 bases between the germline ends. CDR3: CARSPPAGRTEAFF. In nucleotides, the CDR3 is TGTGCCAGGAGCCCTCCGGCGGGGAGGACTGAAGCTTTCTTT.

This clonotype was picked up one time. This may be a read error: a much more frequent sequence differs by one nucleotide. This sequence joins TRBV18 and TRBJ2-3, with D maybe TRBD2 (6 bases). Germline CDR1 KGHSH, CDR2 LQKENI. Trimming removed 6 bases from V and 0 bases from J, with 13 bases in between. The CDR3 totals 15 residues. CDR3 nucleotide sequence: TGTGCCAGCTCGCGACCCGGGAGAAGCACAGATACGCAGTATTTT. Encoded protein: CASSRPGRSTDTQYF.

This clonotype has a count of ten or more. The V call is TRBV5-6, the J call TRBJ1-2, with D maybe TRBD1 (6 bases). The CDR3 covers 11 residues. The germline V and J ends were trimmed by 7 bases and 8 bases, with 12 bases remaining between them. Per the germline V gene, CDR1 is SGHDT and CDR2 is YYEEEE. CDR3 DNA sequence: TGTGCCAGCGGGACGGGGGCCGGCTACACCTTC. Amino acid sequence: CASGTGAGYTF.

The chain carries TRBV7-2 and TRBJ2-7, with TRBD2 identical over 7 bases. Germline V gene sequence: CDR1 SGHTA, CDR2 FQGNSA. The CDR3 loop spans 16 amino acids. V lost 5 bases, J lost 6 bases, and 16 bases stayed unmatched. CDR3 sequence reads: CASSTYLAVGYAEQYF. DNA of the CDR3: TGTGCCAGCAGCACCTACCTAGCGGTGGGGTACGCCGAGCAGTACTTC.

Ten or more counts support this clonotype. This rearrangement joins TRBV7-3 to TRBJ2-1; 10 bases fit TRBD2. This CDR3 spans 16 amino acids. Germline values: CDR1 SGHTA, CDR2 FQGTGA. Losses at the gene ends were 5 bases for V and 6 bases for J; bases not matched to a gene: 10. The CDR3 is CASSTGALAGANEQFF. The CDR3 nucleotides are TGTGCCAGCAGCACAGGGGCGCTAGCGGGAGCCAATGAGCAGTTCTTC.

This clonotype was seen only a few times. The V call is TRBV9, the J call TRBJ2-1; 14 bases map to TRBD2. Germline V lookup: CDR1 SGDLS, CDR2 YYNGEE. This CDR3 spans 19 amino acids. V trimming: 3 bases; J trimming: 1 base; junction bases outside the gene matches: 9. DNA for the CDR3: TGTGCCAGCAGCGCAACCGGGACTAGCGGGAGTAGATCCTACAATGAGCAGTTCTTC. Protein product: CASSATGTSGSRSYNEQFF.

This chain links TRBV5-5 with TRBJ1-1; TRBD1 matches 8 bases. The V gene's germline CDR1 is SGHKS and CDR2 YYEKEE (reference sequence). V lost 1 base to trimming and J lost 7 bases; unmatched junction nucleotides: 9. The CDR3 runs to 15 residues. The CDR3 DNA sequence: TGTGCCAGCAGCTTGACAGGGGGAATTGGGAATGAAGCTTTCTTT. It is translated as CASSLTGGIGNEAFF.

The chain couples TRBV20-1 to TRBJ2-4; D might be TRBD1 (5 bases). Trimming cost V 3 bases and J 9 bases, with 15 bases left between them. Germline V gene data show CDR1 as DFQATT and CDR2 as SNEGSKA (reference sequence). CDR3 length equals 13 residues. CDR3 DNA sequence: TGCAGTGCTAGTGCGGCAGGGTCCTTCATTCAGTACTTC. Its translation is CSASAAGSFIQYF.

This clonotype was detected only a few times. This chain joins TRBV4-3 and TRBJ2-3; D is tentatively TRBD1 or TRBD2 (5 bases each). The CDR3 is made up of 15 amino acids. Germline-derived CDR1 and CDR2 are LGHNA and YSLEER. Trimming cost V 1 base and J 2 bases, with 10 bases left between them. CDR3 nucleotide sequence: TGCGCCAGCAGCCAAGCCGGGACGATCACAGATACGCAGTATTTT. Its protein product is CASSQAGTITDTQYF.

In this sample, this clonotype turned up a few times. The chain couples TRBV29-1 to TRBJ2-1; 11 bases map to TRBD2. V shed 5 bases, J shed 6 bases, and the junction held 6 bases outside the gene matches. The CDR3 extends over 14 amino acids. CDR1 is SQVTM, CDR2 ANQGSEA, per germline. CDR3 amino acids: CSVSRLAGRNEQFF. CDR3 sequence (DNA): TGCAGCGTTTCCAGACTAGCGGGGCGCAATGAGCAGTTCTTC.

This clonotype was counted at least ten times. The chain has TRBV30 and TRBJ2-5; 8 bases fit TRBD1. CDR1 and CDR2 (germline): GTSNPN, SVGIG (reference sequence). After removal of 2 bases from V and 3 bases from J, the junction contained 5 bases not matched to a gene. The CDR3 runs 14 residues. The chain's CDR3 is CAWSYRGTKETQYF. As DNA, the CDR3 is TGTGCCTGGAGTTACAGGGGGACCAAAGAGACCCAGTACTTC. Drawing the rest from reference TRBV30 and TRBJ2-5, the complete variable domain is SQTIHQWPATLVQPVGSPLSLECTVEGTSNPNLYWYRQAAGRGLQLLFYSVGIGQISSEVPQNLSASRPQDRQFILSSKKLLLSDSGFYLCAWSYRGTKETQYFGPGTRLLVL.

This clonotype was detected only a few times. The CDR3 region has the DNA TGTGCCAGCAGGATAGGGGGCGGGGAGCAGTACTTC. Amino acids: CASRIGGGEQYF. This chain connects TRBV12-3 or TRBV12-4 to TRBJ2-7; 7 nucleotides line up with TRBD1. The CDR3 runs to 12 residues. V lost 6 bases and J lost 7; bases outside the gene matches: 6.

The rearrangement joins TRBV7-9 to TRBJ2-7, with TRBD1 matching over 7 bases. The V and J ends lost 5 bases and 0 bases, in that order; junction bases with no gene match: 4. Germline CDR1 and CDR2: SEHNR and FQNEAQ (reference sequence). The CDR3 has 14 residues. The CDR3 sequence: CASSPQGSSYEQYF. The DNA for the CDR3 is TGTGCCAGCAGCCCACAGGGGTCCTCCTACGAGCAGTACTTC.

This clonotype was counted many times. The chain has TRBV20-1 and TRBJ2-7, with D perhaps matching TRBD1 (5 bases). This CDR3 is 14 amino acids long. V lost 6 bases and J lost 0, with 15 bases in between. Germline assignment: CDR1 DFQATT and CDR2 SNEGSKA (reference sequence). CDR3 sequence (DNA): TGCAGTGCACATAGCTGGGGCAGCTCCTACGAGCAGTACTTC. Protein product: CSAHSWGSSYEQYF.

This chain connects TRBV19 to TRBJ1-5; D is ambiguous. The CDR3 totals 14 residues. Germline V lookup: CDR1 LNHDA, CDR2 SQIVND (reference sequence). V dropped 3 bases and J dropped 7 bases, with 13 bases sitting between them. CDR3 sequence: CASSMRGRGQPQHF. The CDR3 DNA sequence: TGTGCCAGTAGTATGAGAGGCCGCGGGCAGCCCCAGCATTTT.

The V call is TRBV7-8, the J call TRBJ2-3, with TRBD2 identical over 10 bases. CDR1 is SGHVS, CDR2 FQNEAQ, per germline. V shed 5 bases and J 3 bases; nucleotides not matched to a gene: 8. This CDR3 is built from 16 residues. CDR3 in DNA: TGTGCCAGCAGCACGCCTAGCGGGAGTTCGACAGATACGCAGTATTTT. This encodes CASSTPSGSSTDTQYF.

This clonotype was observed a handful of times. The V and J genes are TRBV4-3 and TRBJ2-2; tentative D call: TRBD2 (7 bases). The V and J ends lost 4 bases and 7 bases respectively, with 19 bases between them. From germline, CDR1 is LGHNA and CDR2 YSLEER. This CDR3 spans 16 amino acids. In DNA, the CDR3 is TGCGCCAGCAGCCTACTTTCAGGGAGGGGGGTCGGGGAGCTGTTTTTT. This sequence encodes CASSLLSGRGVGELFF.

This clonotype showed up just a few times. The chain joins TRBV6-1 to TRBJ2-5, with TRBD2 matching 11 bases. Germline V gene sequence: CDR1 MNHNS, CDR2 SASEGT. The CDR3 totals 14 residues. Trimming removed 6 bases from V and 3 bases from J; junction bases left unmatched: 3. The CDR3, as DNA: TGTGCCAGCAGAGGGGGACTAGCGGAAGAGACCCAGTACTTC. Amino acid sequence: CASRGGLAEETQYF.